This TCR beta chain was profiled in a study of blood T cell repertoires in COVID-19. Whole-study context: The United States, Italy and Spain provided the acute and convalescent COVID-19 samples. PBMCs, B-cell-depleted T cells, or T cells provided the cDNA or gDNA that made up the material.

Original data processing: Researchers report that nucleated cell counts were estimated from reference gene primer amplification. Clones were read by immunoSEQ multiplex PCR, and TCRdb kept only the in-frame ones, dropping some. The V and J calls and clone size were taken over from that table, and D and trimming were inferred from the DNA. The sample holds fewer than 90,000 clones, around three quarters seen once. The receptor comes from an elderly woman with acute or convalescent COVID-19. Material for sequencing was peripheral blood.

As DNA, the CDR3 is TGTGCCAGCAGCCCAGGACCGACAGGGGACTATGGCTACACCTTC. Encoded protein: CASSPGPTGDYGYTF. V gene TRBV7-6 combines with J gene TRBJ1-2; the match to TRBD1 covers 8 bases. J gave up 3 bases and V 5 bases, and 8 bases lay outside the gene matches. The germline gives CDR1 SGHVS, CDR2 FNYEAQ. CDR3 length equals 15 residues. Drawing the rest from reference TRBV7-6 and TRBJ1-2, the complete variable domain is GAGVSQSPRYKVTKRGQDVALRCDPISGHVSLYWYRQALGQGPEFLTYFNYEAQQDKSGLPNDRFSAERPEGSISTLTIQRTEQRDSAMYRCASSPGPTGDYGYTFGSGTRLTVV.